This entry describes one T cell receptor beta chain. As yet, its antigen is unknown. This sample was taken from a study of cytomegalovirus exposure and HLA in healthy donors. Trimming removed 10 bases from V and 5 bases from J; junction bases left unmatched: 7. The CDR3 consists of 14 residues. Per the germline V gene, CDR1 is MNHNS and CDR2 is SASEGT. The primer mix had 60 Vbeta and 13 Jbeta primers. Sequenced by immunoSEQ multiplex PCR; TCRdb stores in-frame clones only, minus some. This sample has approximately 120,000 clones, with around 80% found just once. Study findings and constraints: Specificity for CMV antigens was confirmed in vitro for a few of the CMV-associated chains. Highly shared sequence variants in one cluster were likely a sequencing artifact.

The receptor comes from a man aged 25 to 45 in good health and CMV-seropositive. The sample was PBMCs. This chain links TRBV6-1 with TRBJ2-3; TRBD2 matches 12 bases. CDR3 nucleotides: TGTGCCACCCCGACTAGCGGGAGCCGAGATACGCAGTATTTT. Its protein is CATPTSGSRDTQYF.